In its sample, the clone carrying this T cell receptor beta chain was seen once. The antigen remains unidentified. This table comes from immunoSEQ multiplex PCR, and its TCRdb copy is limited to in-frame clones, with some not included. The sample has some 70,000 clones; about 90% are singletons. The data stem from a study of identifying expanded T cells in peripheral blood. Findings of the study overall: Clone count variance between roughly 2-week samples rose with total template count. Over about two and four weeks, about 16.4 and 19 clones changed, versus around 1.2 between replicates.

This receptor was identified in a person between 18 and 75 years old in good health. Sequenced input: blood.

The CDR3 sequence is CASSQDLMGTYEQYF. The CDR3 region has the DNA TGTGCCAGCAGCCAAGATCTAATGGGGACCTACGAGCAGTACTTC. The V gene is TRBV14, the J gene TRBJ2-7, with D unresolved. Germline V gives CDR1 SGHDN, CDR2 FVKESK. Trimming shortened V by 0 bases and J by 2 bases, and 11 bases separated the two germline ends. The CDR3 consists of 15 residues.